The 10 T cell receptor beta chains in this list originate from one sample, sequenced in a study of vaccination and CD4 T cells after COVID-19. Their target antigens are unknown. Treatment here: roughly nine-day PBMC culture with coronavirus spike peptide pools or control peptides (ViraFEST assay). Sequenced with the Oncomine TCR Beta short-read assay was DNA taken from cultured CD4+ T cells. A single record per CDR3 protein comes from TCRdb applying MiXCR to the PCR reads. The sample shows approximately 12,000 distinct CDR3 sequences, roughly 48% of them seen only once. Sequenced input: CD4+ T cells from blood, cultured in vitro. The source of these receptors is a human donor who had recovered from COVID-19.

This clonotype was detected only a few times. The genes are TRBV3-1 and TRBJ1-1; D unclear. From germline, CDR1 is LGHDT and CDR2 YNNKEL (reference sequence). The CDR3 length is 15 residues. Trimming removed 0 bases at V and 0 bases at J, with 8 bases between. The CDR3 nucleotides read TGTGCCAGCAGCCAAGATCGGCTGTTGAACACTGAAGCTTTCTTT. Translated, it gives CASSQDRLLNTEAFF.

CDR3 in DNA: TGCAGCGTTGCATTAAGCCAAGAGACCCAGTACTTC. It is translated as CSVALSQETQYF. The J gene is TRBJ2-5, the V gene TRBV29-1; no clear D gene. The CDR3 spans 12 residues. With 4 bases removed from V and 1 base from J, the gap between germline ends came to 7 bases. Germline CDR1 and CDR2: SQVTM and ANQGSEA.

J is TRBJ2-4 and V is TRBV14; no reliable D call. Germline CDR1 SGHDN, CDR2 FVKESK. This CDR3 contains 17 residues. V gave up 1 base and J gave up 1 base, with 14 bases separating them. As DNA, the CDR3 is TGTGCCAGCAGCCAAGCCCGGCGGATGGGGGCCAAAAACATTCAGTACTTC. Its translation is CASSQARRMGAKNIQYF.

In this sample, this clonotype turned up a few times. The CDR3 reads CSARDRTRNSPLHF. The CDR3 DNA reads as TGCAGTGCTAGAGATAGAACTCGAAATTCACCCCTCCACTTT. V and J are TRBV20-1 and TRBJ1-6; D is unclear. Germline CDR1 is DFQATT and CDR2 is SNEGSKA (reference sequence). V was shortened by 0 bases and J by 7 bases, with 10 bases between the two germline ends. The length of the CDR3 is 14 residues.

The gene calls are TRBV21-1 and TRBJ2-6; the table names TRBD1, a call not compared with the DNA. TRBV21-1 is a pseudogene segment. This CDR3 contains 20 residues. CDR3 sequence reads: CASSKEVKDRGVSGANVLTF. Here the CDR3 DNA reads TGTGCCAGCAGCAAAGAGGTTAAGGACAGGGGGGTGTCTGGGGCCAACGTCCTGACTTTC.

The chain links TRBV28 to TRBJ1-1; D is perhaps TRBD1 (5 bases). V was clipped by 3 bases and J by 1 base, with 15 bases between them. The CDR3 extends over 16 amino acids. CDR1 and CDR2 from the germline V gene are MDHEN and SYDVKM. CDR3 nucleotide sequence: TGTGCCAGCAGTTTTCGAACAGGCCGGGGGAACACTGAAGCTTTCTTT. As protein: CASSFRTGRGNTEAFF.

The gene calls are TRBV20-1 and TRBJ2-5; D is unclear. CDR1 DFQATT and CDR2 SNEGSKA come from the germline V gene (reference sequence). The germline V and J ends were trimmed by 1 base and 7 bases, with 4 bases remaining between them. The CDR3 extends over 10 amino acids. The DNA of the CDR3 is TGCAGTGCTAGAGGGTGGACCCAGTACTTC. This gives the protein CSARGWTQYF.

This clonotype is large in the sample. V and J are TRBV7-2 and TRBJ2-3, with a possible D match to TRBD2 (5 bases). Trimming cost V 6 bases and J 2 bases, with 12 bases left between them. CDR3 size: 14 residues. Germline values: CDR1 SGHTA, CDR2 FQGNSA. The CDR3 bases are TGTGCCAGCAGACGTACTAGGGACACAGATACGCAGTATTTT. Translating it yields CASRRTRDTDTQYF.

This chain connects TRBV6-4 to TRBJ2-2; no definite D call. The CDR3 consists of 13 residues. V was shortened by 4 bases and J by 0 bases, with 3 bases between the two germline ends. Germline assignment: CDR1 MRHNA and CDR2 SNTAGT. The CDR3 is CASSAANTGELFF. For the CDR3, the DNA is TGTGCCAGCAGTGCCGCGAACACCGGGGAGCTGTTTTTT.

By share of the sample, this clonotype is medium-sized. The chain carries TRBV7-2 and TRBJ2-3; D is undetermined. Germline V CDR1 and CDR2: SGHTA, FQGNSA. The CDR3 totals 14 residues. V was shortened by 3 bases and J by 2 bases, with 9 bases between the two germline ends. Here the CDR3 reads CASSFTRDTDTQYF. CDR3 bases: TGTGCCAGCAGCTTTACCAGAGACACAGATACGCAGTATTTT.